These 7 T cell receptor beta chains originate from one sample sequenced in a study of T-cell memory formation after mild COVID-19. MiXCR, applied by TCRdb to the 5' RACE reads, yields one record per CDR3 protein. Counted here are 560,000 or so distinct CDR3 sequences, approximately 15% occurring once; the ten biggest clones make up about 8.1%. Input material: PBMCs or a T cell subset sorted from them (not recorded which). The source is an adult woman who had mild COVID-19 (a few samples of this study predate the infection). Cell type and time point are not known.

This clonotype was found a few times. The chain uses TRBV24-1 and TRBJ2-1; a possible D gene is TRBD2 (7 bases). The V end was cut by 5 bases, the J end by 10 bases, with 8 bases between. The length of the CDR3 is 11 residues. The germline gives CDR1 KGHDR, CDR2 SFDVKD. The CDR3 loop is CATSGGGEQFF. CDR3 coding DNA: TGTGCCACCAGTGGGGGGGGCGAGCAGTTCTTC.

J is TRBJ2-3 and V is TRBV12-3 or TRBV12-4; possibly TRBD1 for D (5 bases). V lost 10 bases, J lost 1 base, and 15 bases lay in between. The CDR3 consists of 14 residues. In DNA form, the CDR3 reads TGTGCCACCACCCCAGGGCTCCGCACAGATACGCAGTATTTT. This translates into CATTPGLRTDTQYF.

V usage is TRBV20-1 and J usage is TRBJ1-1; maybe TRBD1 (6 bases). Germline V gene sequence: CDR1 DFQATT, CDR2 SNEGSKA (reference sequence). The CDR3 loop spans 14 amino acids. V lost 1 base and J lost 4, with 13 bases in between. The CDR3 nucleotides are TGCAGTGCTAGAGGGGATATGGGGGCCACTGAAGCTTTCTTT. This encodes CSARGDMGATEAFF.

Only a few counts were recorded for this clonotype. The chain couples TRBV5-6 to TRBJ1-5; D uncertain. This CDR3 has 12 residues. CDR1 is SGHDT, CDR2 YYEEEE, per germline. V lost 3 bases, J lost 5 bases, and 6 bases lay in between. The CDR3: CASSWADQPQHF. In DNA, the CDR3 is TGTGCCAGCAGCTGGGCGGATCAGCCCCAGCATTTT.

This clonotype is a singleton in its sample. The DNA for the CDR3 is TGTGCCAGCAGCCAAGATGCGGGACTAGCGGGGGCTAGCACAGATACGCAGTATTTT. Translating it yields CASSQDAGLAGASTDTQYF. The chain links TRBV3-1 to TRBJ2-3, with 14 nucleotides matching TRBD2. This CDR3 is 19 amino acids long. V lost 0 bases to trimming and J lost 0 bases; unmatched junction nucleotides: 5. Germline V CDR1 and CDR2: LGHDT, YNNKEL (reference sequence).

V and J are TRBV28 and TRBJ1-1, with unresolved D. The V end lost 1 base, the J end lost 0 bases, and 18 bases lay between the germline ends. CDR1 is MDHEN, CDR2 SYDVKM, per germline. The CDR3 length is 18 residues. CDR3: CASSLSPLRQSLNTEAFF. The DNA for the CDR3 is TGTGCCAGCAGTTTATCCCCGTTGAGGCAGAGCTTGAACACTGAAGCTTTCTTT.

This clonotype was counted a few times. The chain carries TRBV7-3 and TRBJ2-7; D gene uncertain. CDR1 is SGHTA and CDR2 is FQGTGA in the germline V gene. V lost 4 bases and J lost 3, with 10 bases in between. The CDR3 loop spans 13 amino acids. The CDR3 sequence: CASSSPPRYEQYF. CDR3 DNA sequence: TGTGCCAGCAGCTCCCCCCCCCGCTACGAGCAGTACTTC.